Listed below are T cell receptor beta chains from one sample, sequenced in a study of blood T cells in healthy people across ages. TCRdb used MiXCR to reprocess the 5' RACE reads, holding one entry per CDR3 protein. The sample yields 650,000 to 900,000 distinct CDR3 sequences, around two thirds seen once. Material: blood. The origin of the receptors is a man aged 30 to 45 in good health. Each CDR3 is given with its conserved first and last residue. D genes are given only for firm matches. The size of a clone is reported for some rows only, either as once, few or many, or as a class for expanded clones.

cdr3_aa: CASSPRDYQDYNEQFF
cdr3_nt: TGTGCCAGCAGCCCCCGGGACTATCAGGACTACAATGAGCAGTTCTTC
d_call: TRBD2
v_call: TRBV27
j_call: TRBJ2-1
clone_size: NA

cdr3_aa: CASSFRTGGYNEQFF
cdr3_nt: TGTGCCAGCAGTTTCCGGACAGGGGGCTACAATGAGCAGTTCTTC
d_call: TRBD1
v_call: TRBV28
j_call: TRBJ2-1
clone_size: NA

cdr3_aa: CASSKDRIAYNEQFF
cdr3_nt: TGTGCCAGCAGCAAGGACAGGATCGCCTACAATGAGCAGTTCTTC
d_call: TRBD1
v_call: TRBV7-2
j_call: TRBJ2-1
clone_size: NA

cdr3_aa: CASNRLAGQETQYF
cdr3_nt: TGTGCCAGCAACCGACTAGCGGGGCAAGAGACCCAGTACTTC
d_call: TRBD2
v_call: TRBV9
j_call: TRBJ2-5
clone_size: NA

cdr3_aa: CASSLDLKGYDYTF
cdr3_nt: TGCGCCAGCAGCTTGGACCTCAAGGGCTATGACTACACCTTC
d_call: NA
v_call: TRBV5-1
j_call: TRBJ1-2
clone_size: NA

cdr3_aa: CASSLWTGHNEQFF
cdr3_nt: TGTGCCAGCAGCTTATGGACAGGGCATAATGAGCAGTTCTTC
d_call: TRBD1
v_call: TRBV7-2
j_call: TRBJ2-1
clone_size: NA

cdr3_aa: CSARVTGSHLGYTF
cdr3_nt: TGCAGTGCTAGAGTTACAGGGAGTCATTTAGGCTACACCTTC
d_call: NA
v_call: TRBV20-1
j_call: TRBJ1-2
clone_size: NA

cdr3_aa: CASSYSGGYNEQFF
cdr3_nt: TGTGCCAGCAGTTACTCGGGGGGGTACAATGAGCAGTTCTTC
d_call: TRBD2
v_call: TRBV6-5
j_call: TRBJ2-1
clone_size: few

cdr3_aa: CASSLGQGNGANVLTF
cdr3_nt: TGCGCCAGCAGCCTCGGACAGGGGAACGGGGCCAACGTCCTGACTTTC
d_call: TRBD1
v_call: TRBV4-3
j_call: TRBJ2-6
clone_size: many

cdr3_aa: CASSLGGTTGANVLTF
cdr3_nt: TGTGCCAGCAGCTTAGGGGGAACCACTGGGGCCAACGTCCTGACTTTC
d_call: NA
v_call: TRBV7-2
j_call: TRBJ2-6
clone_size: NA

cdr3_aa: CSATELARSYEQYF
cdr3_nt: TGCAGTGCCACCGAACTAGCGCGCTCCTACGAGCAGTACTTC
d_call: TRBD2
v_call: TRBV20-1
j_call: TRBJ2-7
clone_size: few

cdr3_aa: CASSDEMSSYNEQFF
cdr3_nt: TGTGCCAGCAGTGACGAGATGAGCTCCTACAATGAGCAGTTCTTC
d_call: NA
v_call: TRBV6-4
j_call: TRBJ2-1
clone_size: NA

cdr3_aa: CAISGGPGTDTQYF
cdr3_nt: TGTGCCATCTCGGGGGGCCCGGGTACAGATACGCAGTATTTT
d_call: NA
v_call: TRBV10-3
j_call: TRBJ2-3
clone_size: NA

cdr3_aa: CASSRTGAGMYGYTF
cdr3_nt: TGTGCCAGCAGCCGCACAGGGGCTGGGATGTATGGCTACACCTTC
d_call: TRBD1
v_call: TRBV9
j_call: TRBJ1-2
clone_size: NA

cdr3_aa: CAISTGTSGGKEFF
cdr3_nt: TGTGCCATCAGCACCGGGACTAGCGGGGGAAAAGAGTTCTTC
d_call: TRBD2
v_call: TRBV10-3
j_call: TRBJ2-1
clone_size: NA

cdr3_aa: CIIKRGGLNTEAFF
cdr3_nt: TGCATCATAAAAAGAGGGGGACTGAACACTGAAGCTTTCTTT
d_call: NA
v_call: TRBV29-1
j_call: TRBJ1-1
clone_size: NA

cdr3_aa: CASSRGETGELFF
cdr3_nt: TGCGCCAGCAGCCGAGGGGAAACCGGGGAGCTGTTTTTT
d_call: NA
v_call: TRBV4-3
j_call: TRBJ2-2
clone_size: few

cdr3_aa: CASSLESVNTGELFF
cdr3_nt: TGTGCCAGCAGCTTAGAGTCCGTCAACACCGGGGAGCTGTTTTTT
d_call: NA
v_call: TRBV7-9
j_call: TRBJ2-2
clone_size: NA

cdr3_aa: CASSDQHSGSGKLFF
cdr3_nt: TGTGCCAGCAGTGATCAACATTCAGGGTCGGGAAAACTGTTTTTT
d_call: NA
v_call: TRBV25-1
j_call: TRBJ1-4
clone_size: few

cdr3_aa: CASSRVQGSIQYF
cdr3_nt: TGTGCCAGCAGTCGGGTCCAGGGAAGCATTCAGTACTTC
d_call: NA
v_call: TRBV12-3/TRBV12-4
j_call: TRBJ2-4
clone_size: few

cdr3_aa: CASSPPVDSKEQYF
cdr3_nt: TGTGCCAGCTCACCACCAGTAGACAGTAAGGAGCAGTACTTC
d_call: NA
v_call: TRBV18
j_call: TRBJ2-7
clone_size: NA

cdr3_aa: CASSLGVSTYNEQFF
cdr3_nt: TGTGCCAGCAGCCTGGGGGTTTCAACCTACAATGAGCAGTTCTTC
d_call: NA
v_call: TRBV7-9
j_call: TRBJ2-1
clone_size: few

cdr3_aa: CSAAGHNNSPLHF
cdr3_nt: TGCAGTGCCGCGGGACATAATAATTCACCCCTCCACTTT
d_call: NA
v_call: TRBV20-1
j_call: TRBJ1-6
clone_size: few

cdr3_aa: CASSPDRNNQPQHF
cdr3_nt: TGTGCCAGCTCACCTGACAGAAACAATCAGCCCCAGCATTTT
d_call: NA
v_call: TRBV18
j_call: TRBJ1-5
clone_size: few

cdr3_aa: CASSSGQVSYGYTF
cdr3_nt: TGTGCCAGCAGTTCCGGACAGGTTAGCTATGGCTACACCTTC
d_call: TRBD1
v_call: TRBV12-3/TRBV12-4
j_call: TRBJ1-2
clone_size: NA

cdr3_aa: CASSPSGTGGYTF
cdr3_nt: TGTGCCAGCAGCCCCAGCGGCACTGGGGGCTACACCTTC
d_call: NA
v_call: TRBV7-9
j_call: TRBJ1-2
clone_size: few

cdr3_aa: CSVAAFSGRETQYF
cdr3_nt: TGCAGCGTTGCCGCCTTCTCCGGCAGAGAGACCCAGTACTTC
d_call: NA
v_call: TRBV29-1
j_call: TRBJ2-5
clone_size: NA

cdr3_aa: CASSPRGGDRGLSYEQYF
cdr3_nt: TGCGCCAGCAGCCCTAGGGGGGGGGACAGGGGCCTATCCTACGAGCAGTACTTC
d_call: TRBD1
v_call: TRBV4-1
j_call: TRBJ2-7
clone_size: NA

cdr3_aa: CASSPTLDRVETQYF
cdr3_nt: TGTGCCAGCAGCCCCACTCTTGACAGGGTGGAGACCCAGTACTTC
d_call: TRBD1
v_call: TRBV3-1
j_call: TRBJ2-5
clone_size: once

cdr3_aa: CSARASIAGFYNEQFF
cdr3_nt: TGCAGTGCTAGAGCCTCTATAGCGGGGTTCTACAATGAGCAGTTCTTC
d_call: TRBD2
v_call: TRBV20-1
j_call: TRBJ2-1
clone_size: NA

cdr3_aa: CASSQDRRHTDTQYF
cdr3_nt: TGTGCCAGCAGTCAAGACAGGCGCCACACAGATACGCAGTATTTT
d_call: NA
v_call: TRBV2
j_call: TRBJ2-3
clone_size: NA

cdr3_aa: CAISETGVYGYTF
cdr3_nt: TGTGCCATCAGTGAAACAGGCGTATATGGCTACACCTTC
d_call: NA
v_call: TRBV10-3
j_call: TRBJ1-2
clone_size: NA

cdr3_aa: CSVAYVGEQFF
cdr3_nt: TGCAGCGTTGCGTACGTTGGGGAGCAGTTCTTC
d_call: NA
v_call: TRBV29-1
j_call: TRBJ2-1
clone_size: NA

cdr3_aa: CASSSITGRETQYF
cdr3_nt: TGTGCCAGCAGCTCGATAACAGGGAGGGAGACCCAGTACTTC
d_call: NA
v_call: TRBV7-2
j_call: TRBJ2-5
clone_size: NA

cdr3_aa: CASSSHIFGTADYGYTF
cdr3_nt: TGTGCCAGCAGCTCGCATATTTTTGGGACAGCCGACTATGGCTACACCTTC
d_call: TRBD1
v_call: TRBV5-5
j_call: TRBJ1-2
clone_size: NA

cdr3_aa: CASTSQGQGAYEQYF
cdr3_nt: TGTGCCAGCACCTCACAGGGACAGGGGGCTTACGAGCAGTACTTC
d_call: TRBD1
v_call: TRBV7-9
j_call: TRBJ2-7
clone_size: NA

cdr3_aa: CASSVVGAAGANALTF
cdr3_nt: TGTGCCAGCAGTGTTGTCGGTGCGGCTGGGGCCAACGCCCTGACTTTC
d_call: NA
v_call: TRBV25-1
j_call: TRBJ2-6
clone_size: NA

cdr3_aa: CASSLDRSGAYEQYF
cdr3_nt: TGTGCCAGCAGTCTCGACAGGTCGGGGGCCTACGAGCAGTACTTC
d_call: NA
v_call: TRBV12-3/TRBV12-4
j_call: TRBJ2-7
clone_size: NA

cdr3_aa: CASYLPGQAYEQYF
cdr3_nt: TGCGCCAGCTACCTCCCGGGACAGGCCTACGAGCAGTACTTC
d_call: TRBD1
v_call: TRBV5-1
j_call: TRBJ2-7
clone_size: NA

cdr3_aa: CASNNSGGARNEQFF
cdr3_nt: TGTGCCAGCAACAATAGCGGGGGGGCCAGGAATGAGCAGTTCTTC
d_call: TRBD2
v_call: TRBV7-3
j_call: TRBJ2-1
clone_size: NA

cdr3_aa: CASSSTRVSHEQFF
cdr3_nt: TGTGCCAGCAGTTCTACCAGGGTCTCCCATGAGCAGTTCTTC
d_call: NA
v_call: TRBV7-6
j_call: TRBJ2-1
clone_size: NA

cdr3_aa: CASSLVGLAGHTDTQYF
cdr3_nt: TGCGCCAGCAGCTTGGTGGGACTAGCGGGACACACAGATACGCAGTATTTT
d_call: TRBD2
v_call: TRBV5-1
j_call: TRBJ2-3
clone_size: NA